One sample yielded the 19 T cell receptor beta chains listed below, sequenced in a study of cytomegalovirus exposure and HLA in healthy donors (dated by TCRdb to between 2016 and 2019). Library construction relied on the immunoSEQ multiplex PCR assay. For the multiplex PCR, a mixture combining 60 forward primers for TCR Vbeta segments and 13 reverse primers for TCR Jbeta segments was used. TCRdb limited this immuneACCESS table to in-frame rearrangements with V and J called. A share of clones is missing; checked studies link under half to unresolved V genes, and the rest is unexplained. This sample has some 120,000 clones in its table, and over 60% of those were observed once. The ten largest clones add up to around 4.5% of the sample. Sequenced: PBMCs. The receptors derive from a man between 25 and 39 years old in good health and CMV-seropositive.

This chain links TRBV2 with TRBJ2-1, with 9 bases fitting TRBD2. The length of the CDR3 is 14 residues. Trimming cost V 6 bases and J 3 bases; bases outside gene matches: 3. Germline CDR1 reads SNHLY; CDR2 reads FYNNEI. The CDR3 nucleotides are TGTGCCAGCAGGCGGGGGGGCCGCTACAATGAGCAGTTCTTC. Its protein is CASRRGGRYNEQFF.

The rearrangement uses TRBV5-1 and TRBJ1-2; 7 positions agree with TRBD1. The germline gives CDR1 SGHRS, CDR2 YFSETQ. Unmatched junction bases numbered 6, after V lost 1 base and J lost 3 bases. This CDR3 contains 15 residues. The CDR3 DNA is TGCGCCAGCAGCTTGAACCCTGACAGGGACTATGGCTACACCTTC. This codes for CASSLNPDRDYGYTF.

The chain is built from TRBV5-1 and TRBJ2-2; 7 bases agree with TRBD1. The junction had 14 bases not matched to a gene; V was cut back by 4 bases and J by 5 bases. CDR1 is SGHRS, CDR2 YFSETQ, per germline. The CDR3 runs 17 residues. The CDR3: CASSADREFPGTGELFF. In DNA form, the CDR3 reads TGCGCCAGCAGCGCCGACAGGGAGTTTCCAGGGACCGGGGAGCTGTTTTTT.

This sequence joins TRBV5-6 and TRBJ1-1; 8 nucleotides match TRBD1. The CDR3 runs to 18 residues. V shed 4 bases and J 1 base; nucleotides not matched to a gene: 15. Germline CDR1 is SGHDT and CDR2 is YYEEEE. The chain's CDR3 is CASSAPPYRGKENTEAFF. In DNA, the CDR3 is TGTGCCAGCAGCGCGCCGCCATACAGGGGGAAGGAGAACACTGAAGCTTTCTTT.

The chain combines TRBV9 with TRBJ2-2; 8 positions match TRBD1. V trimming: 7 bases; J trimming: 2 bases; junction bases outside the gene matches: 7. Germline assignment: CDR1 SGDLS and CDR2 YYNGEE. The CDR3 spans 15 residues. The CDR3 here is CASANQGANTGELFF. In nucleotides, the CDR3 is TGTGCCAGCGCGAACCAGGGGGCCAACACCGGGGAGCTGTTTTTT.

The rearrangement uses TRBV29-1 and TRBJ2-7, with a weak D call TRBD1 (6 bases). The germline V gene has CDR1 SQVTM and CDR2 ANQGSEA. The V gene lost 1 base and the J gene lost 2 bases, with 15 bases spanning the gap. The CDR3 contains 15 residues. The DNA of the CDR3 is TGCAGCGTTGAAGCAGGGGAAATTAGCGCCTACGAGCAGTACTTC. Its translation is CSVEAGEISAYEQYF.

This clone was found a few times. This chain uses TRBV10-3 with TRBJ1-2; D perhaps matches TRBD1 (5 bases). The CDR3 totals 13 residues. V shed 0 bases and J shed 6 bases, with 8 bases lying between them. Germline-derived CDR1 and CDR2 are ENHRY and SYGVKD. CDR3 sequence: CAISESLQDGYTF. The CDR3 DNA is TGTGCCATCAGTGAGTCCCTACAGGATGGCTACACCTTC.

The chain links TRBV4-3 to TRBJ2-2; TRBD2 aligns across 11 bases. The germline gives CDR1 LGHNA, CDR2 YSLEER. The CDR3 consists of 16 residues. The V and J ends lost 5 bases and 4 bases, in that order; junction bases with no gene match: 6. CDR3 loop: CASSTSGSRGTGELFF. The CDR3 DNA is TGCGCCAGCAGCACTAGCGGGAGCCGGGGCACCGGGGAGCTGTTTTTT.

This sequence joins TRBV30 and TRBJ2-3, with 7 bases that match TRBD2. V was pared by 0 bases and J by 0 bases, with 9 bases of the junction left unmatched. CDR1 is GTSNPN and CDR2 is SVGIG in the germline V gene (reference sequence). The CDR3 consists of 17 residues. The chain's CDR3 is CAWSVWLSGESTDTQYF. The CDR3 DNA reads TGTGCCTGGAGTGTATGGTTAAGCGGGGAGAGCACAGATACGCAGTATTTT.

The J gene is TRBJ2-7, the V gene TRBV4-3; 8 nucleotides agree with TRBD1. The CDR3 loop spans 17 amino acids. After removal of 10 bases from V and 3 bases from J, the junction contained 20 bases not matched to a gene. The germline V gene encodes CDR1 LGHNA and CDR2 YSLEER. The CDR3 is CATQKIDRGSPLYEQYF. In DNA, the CDR3 is TGCGCCACCCAAAAAATAGACAGGGGTTCCCCTCTCTACGAGCAGTACTTC.

This clone has only a few counts. The chain is built from TRBV7-8 and TRBJ1-2, with D unclear. The CDR3 has 14 amino acids. CDR1 is SGHVS and CDR2 is FQNEAQ in the germline V gene. V was trimmed by 4 bases and J by 3 bases, leaving 12 bases between them. This chain's CDR3 is CASSSRLRDYGYTF. CDR3 nucleotide sequence: TGTGCCAGCAGCTCGAGACTGCGGGACTATGGCTACACCTTC.

The chain uses TRBV28 and TRBJ2-5, with D perhaps TRBD2 (7 bases). The V end lost 1 base, the J end lost 2 bases, and 14 bases lay between the germline ends. The length of the CDR3 is 16 residues. The germline V gene has CDR1 MDHEN and CDR2 SYDVKM. The CDR3 spells CASSLLGGPPQETQYF. The CDR3 nucleotides read TGTGCCAGCAGTTTATTGGGGGGGCCCCCGCAAGAGACCCAGTACTTC.

This chain connects TRBV2 to TRBJ1-6; the D gene is possibly TRBD1 (5 bases). Trimming shortened V by 1 base and J by 9 bases, and 19 bases separated the two germline ends. CDR1 SNHLY and CDR2 FYNNEI come from the germline V gene. The CDR3 is 17 residues long. The CDR3 nucleotides are TGTGCCAGCAGTGAAGGGGGGTCGGCGGGACTTGCTTCACCCCTCCACTTT. Protein: CASSEGGSAGLASPLHF.

The CDR3 is CAWSLGQGGGYTF. CDR3 DNA: TGTGCCTGGAGCCTGGGACAGGGCGGAGGCTACACCTTC. V and J are TRBV30 and TRBJ1-2, with 9 bases that match TRBD1. The V segment lost 3 bases and the J segment 8 bases; nucleotides outside the gene matches: 7. CDR3 length: 13 amino acids. Germline values: CDR1 GTSNPN, CDR2 SVGIG (reference sequence). Full variable domain (missing parts from reference TRBV30 and TRBJ1-2): SQTIHQWPATLVQPVGSPLSLECTVEGTSNPNLYWYRQAAGRGLQLLFYSVGIGQISSEVPQNLSASRPQDRQFILSSKKLLLSDSGFYLCAWSLGQGGGYTFGSGTRLTVV.

This rearrangement joins TRBV27 to TRBJ2-3, with 8 nucleotides matching TRBD2. With 2 bases clipped from V and 1 base from J, the junction kept 11 bases outside the gene matches. The CDR3 is 18 amino acids. The germline V gene encodes CDR1 MNHEY and CDR2 SMNVEV (reference sequence). This CDR3 reads CASSLGAHDGGGTDTQYF. CDR3 DNA sequence: TGTGCCAGCAGTTTAGGAGCCCACGACGGGGGGGGCACAGATACGCAGTATTTT.

The chain uses TRBV5-1 and TRBJ1-4, with TRBD1 identical over 9 bases. CDR1 and CDR2 (germline): SGHRS, YFSETQ. Trimming removed 4 bases from V and 8 bases from J; junction bases left unmatched: 6. The CDR3 totals 14 residues. For the CDR3, the DNA is TGCGCCAGCAGCCCGGGACAGGGAGGAGAAAAACTGTTTTTT. This translates into CASSPGQGGEKLFF.

This clone was seen only a few times. The V and J genes are TRBV28 and TRBJ2-1; D is undetermined. Trimming stripped 2 bases from V and 10 bases from J, with 9 bases between. CDR1 and CDR2 from the germline V gene are MDHEN and SYDVKM. This CDR3 is 12 amino acids long. The CDR3 DNA sequence: TGTGCCAGCAGTTTAGGCTCAGCGGAGCAGTTCTTC. This sequence encodes CASSLGSAEQFF. Full variable domain (missing parts from reference TRBV28 and TRBJ2-1): DVKVTQSSRYLVKRTGEKVFLECVQDMDHENMFWYRQDPGLGLRLIYFSYDVKMKEKGDIPEGYSVSREKKERFSLILESASTNQTSMYLCASSLGSAEQFFGPGTRLTVL.

This chain connects TRBV5-1 to TRBJ2-7; 10 nucleotides line up with TRBD2. Trimming removed 5 bases from V and 6 bases from J; junction bases left unmatched: 8. Germline values: CDR1 SGHRS, CDR2 YFSETQ. The CDR3 sequence is 14 residues long. The CDR3: CASRAASGRVEQYF. CDR3 coding DNA: TGCGCCAGCAGGGCGGCTAGCGGGAGAGTCGAGCAGTACTTC.

The chain recombines TRBV6-1 with TRBJ2-5; TRBD1 might be the D (6 bases). From germline, CDR1 is MNHNS and CDR2 SASEGT. This CDR3 has 13 residues. V dropped 1 base and J dropped 7 bases, with 10 bases sitting between them. The CDR3 is CASSEGGLGTQYF. CDR3 in DNA: TGTGCCAGCAGTGAAGGGGGGCTCGGGACCCAGTACTTC.